This T cell receptor (beta chain) was observed in a study of CD8 T cells in ankylosing spondylitis. Study-wide results and caveats: One TCR beta motif, made up of seven to nine highly homologous variants, appeared characteristic of ankylosing spondylitis blood. Reportedly, disease-linked clones are significantly enriched in ankylosing spondylitis patients' matched synovial fluid. Clones that were linked to disease were CD8+ and were relatively rare in peripheral blood. Previous work reported some of these motif variants in the synovial fluid and blood of reactive arthritis.

The germline gives CDR1 KGHDR, CDR2 SFDVKD. J lost 0 bases, V lost 1 base, and 3 bases had no gene match. CDR3 size: 17 residues. A word on this clonotype: No antigen is known for it.

Generation of TCR beta libraries employed quantitative 5'-RACE incorporating molecular barcodes. TCRdb reprocessed the 5' RACE reads with MiXCR, giving one entry per CDR3 protein. The table lists approximately 540,000 distinct CDR3 sequences, roughly 12% of them singletons. The specimen was blood, either unsorted or a sorted T cell fraction (not recorded which). The gene calls are TRBV24-1 and TRBJ2-2; 8 bases fit TRBD1. The clonotype was recovered from a male donor with ankylosing spondylitis. CDR3 sequence reads: CATSDLRQGSNTGELFF. CDR3 DNA: TGTGCCACCAGTGATTTAAGACAGGGGTCGAACACCGGGGAGCTGTTTTTT.